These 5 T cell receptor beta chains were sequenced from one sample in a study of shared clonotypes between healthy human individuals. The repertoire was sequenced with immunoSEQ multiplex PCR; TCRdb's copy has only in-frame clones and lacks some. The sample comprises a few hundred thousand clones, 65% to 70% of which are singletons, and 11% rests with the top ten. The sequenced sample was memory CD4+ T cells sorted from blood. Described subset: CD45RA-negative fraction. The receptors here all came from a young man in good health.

The CDR3 protein is CASSPGAGGDEQYF. CDR3 bases: TGTGCCAGCAGCCCTGGGGCGGGAGGAGACGAGCAGTACTTC. This chain joins TRBV9 and TRBJ2-7; 8 bases line up with TRBD2. Germline V gives CDR1 SGDLS, CDR2 YYNGEE. This CDR3 spans 14 amino acids. With 4 bases clipped from V and 5 bases from J, the junction kept 8 bases outside the gene matches.

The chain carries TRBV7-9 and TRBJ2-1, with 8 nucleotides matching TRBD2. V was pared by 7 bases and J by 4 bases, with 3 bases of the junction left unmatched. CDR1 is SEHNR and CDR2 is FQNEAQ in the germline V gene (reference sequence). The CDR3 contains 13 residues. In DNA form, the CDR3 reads TGTGCCAGCACGGGGGGGTTATACAATGAGCAGTTCTTC. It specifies CASTGGLYNEQFF.

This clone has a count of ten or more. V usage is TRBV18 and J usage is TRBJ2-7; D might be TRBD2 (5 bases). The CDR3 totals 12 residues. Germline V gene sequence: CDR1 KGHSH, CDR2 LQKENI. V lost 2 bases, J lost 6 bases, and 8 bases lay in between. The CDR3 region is CASSPTSGEQYF. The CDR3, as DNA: TGTGCCAGCTCACCAACCAGCGGCGAGCAGTACTTC.

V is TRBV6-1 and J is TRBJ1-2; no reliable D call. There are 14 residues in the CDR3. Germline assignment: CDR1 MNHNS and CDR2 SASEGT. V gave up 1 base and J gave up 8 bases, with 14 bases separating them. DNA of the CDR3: TGTGCCAGCAGTGAAGGGGGAGGTTGGTACGGCTACACCTTC. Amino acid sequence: CASSEGGGWYGYTF.

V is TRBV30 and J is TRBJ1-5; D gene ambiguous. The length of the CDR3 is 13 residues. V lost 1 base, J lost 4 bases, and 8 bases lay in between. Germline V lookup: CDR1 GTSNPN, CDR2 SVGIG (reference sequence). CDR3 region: CAWSGEVNQPQHF. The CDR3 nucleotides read TGTGCCTGGAGTGGGGAGGTTAATCAGCCCCAGCATTTT.